A single sample is the source of the 21 T cell receptor beta chains below, sequenced in a study of tumor-infiltrating lymphocytes in primary liver carcinoma. From about 0.45 ug total RNA, TCR beta cDNA was generated with a primer in the constant region. Libraries for TCR beta were built through three nested multiplex PCR rounds, which together made up a slightly modified ARM-PCR procedure. Primers for the first two PCR rounds were TRBV1-TRBV30 forward primers and a C-beta reverse primer (about 11 cycles per round). TCRdb passed the multiplex PCR reads through MiXCR, listing each CDR3 protein once. The sample carries fewer than 85,000 distinct CDR3 sequences, around 66% recorded once. Bulk tissue was left unsorted, and RNA and DNA were co-extracted from 20-30 mg of it. The sample consisted of tumor-adjacent normal liver tissue. These receptor sequences come from a man aged 35 to 55 with primary liver carcinoma and hepatitis B virus infection.

About this clonotype: This may arise from a read error, as a much more abundant clone is one base away. The chain recombines TRBV28 with TRBJ2-1; D call uncertain. This CDR3 contains 11 residues. From germline, CDR1 is MDHEN and CDR2 SYDVKM. The CDR3 here is CTSSFFREQFF. CDR3 DNA sequence: TGTACCAGCAGTTTCTTCCGGGAGCAGTTCTTC.

With regard to this clonotype: An end of the junction does not agree with germline; a read error may underlie this. The genes are TRBV4-3 and TRBJ2-1; D gene unclear. The CDR3 contains 16 residues. Germline lookup yields CDR1 LGHNA and CDR2 YSLEER. CDR3 loop: CASSQDPYPEYNEHFF. CDR3 coding DNA: TGCGCCAGCAGCCAAGATCCCTACCCAGAATACAATGAGCACTTCTTC.

Of note for this clonotype: Being one base from a much bigger clone, this may be a read error. V and J are TRBV7-2 and TRBJ2-7; no clear D gene. The CDR3 consists of 14 residues. The germline V gene encodes CDR1 SGHTA and CDR2 FQGNSA. V dropped 0 bases and J dropped 2 bases, with 8 bases sitting between them. The CDR3 here is CASSLAPNAYEQYF. The CDR3 DNA reads as TGTGCCAGCAGCTTAGCTCCTAACGCCTACGAGCAGTACTTC.

This clonotype was counted at least ten times. A single base separates this from a much larger clone, so it may be a read error. V gene TRBV11-2 combines with J gene TRBJ2-7; possible D gene TRBD2, 5 bases. V dropped 6 bases and J dropped 3 bases, with 9 bases sitting between them. The V gene's germline CDR1 is SGHAT and CDR2 FQNNGV. The CDR3 extends over 12 amino acids. The CDR3: CASSPEGYEQYF. The CDR3 coding sequence is TGTGCCAGCAGTCCCGAGGGCTACGAGCAGTACTTC.

As for this clonotype: A read error may produce the germline difference seen at one junction end. The chain employs TRBV6-5 and TRBJ2-1; D is uncertain. The CDR3 extends over 11 amino acids. In germline, CDR1 is MNHEY, CDR2 SVGAGI. The CDR3 loop is CASTQLNEHFF. The CDR3 DNA reads as TGTGCCAGCACCCAGCTAAATGAGCATTTCTTC.

Notes on this clonotype: The DNA is left out, because the CDR3 cannot be placed on it with certainty; the CDR3 is given as TCRdb lists it. The chain has TRBV12-3 or TRBV12-4 and TRBJ2-5; TRBD1, the D gene given by the table, was not confirmed from the DNA. The CDR3 region is 13 residues in length, termini included. The CDR3 spells CASILVQGETLYF.

Worth noting for this clonotype: Sequence at one end of the junction differs from germline and may be a read error. V usage is TRBV11-2 and J usage is TRBJ1-2, with no clear D. The V gene's germline CDR1 is SGHAT and CDR2 FQNNGV. This CDR3 is 14 amino acids long. The CDR3: CASSSVVPFYGYTF. The CDR3 DNA is TGTGCTAGCAGTTCAGTGGTCCCCTTCTATGGCTACACTTTC.

This chain joins TRBV4-2 and TRBJ2-5; 10 nucleotides line up with TRBD2. This CDR3 is 18 amino acids long. V lost 1 base, J lost 5 bases, and 13 bases stayed unmatched. CDR1 and CDR2 (germline): LGHNA, YNFKEQ. CDR3 sequence (DNA): TGTGCCAGCAGCCAAGGCCTCCGCAGCGGGGGGGCCTTGGAGACCCAGTACTTC. This encodes CASSQGLRSGGALETQYF.

Notes on this clonotype: A read error may account for a junction end that differs from germline. V gene TRBV12-3 or TRBV12-4 combines with J gene TRBJ2-5; D is possibly TRBD1 (5 bases). CDR3 length: 13 amino acids. CDR3 sequence (DNA): TGTGCCAGCAGTTGGGGTCAGGGATGGACCCTGTACTTC. This translates into CASSWGQGWTLYF.

This chain uses TRBV28 with TRBJ2-7; TRBD1 matches at 7 bases. Germline CDR1 and CDR2: MDHEN and SYDVKM. The CDR3 sequence is 14 residues long. V lost 5 bases, J lost 4 bases, and 8 bases stayed unmatched. CDR3 amino acids: CASSPAGGPYEQYF. CDR3 bases: TGTGCCAGCAGTCCTGCAGGGGGACCATACGAGCAGTACTTC.

This clonotype has only a few counts. The genes are TRBV7-9 and TRBJ2-4, with D possibly being TRBD2 (6 bases). This CDR3 is built from 14 residues. The ends were cut back, 3 bases at V and 3 bases at J, with 9 bases in the middle. The germline V gene has CDR1 SEHNR and CDR2 FQNEAQ (reference sequence). The CDR3 region is CASSLGLGKNIQYF. DNA for the CDR3: TGTGCCAGCAGCTTGGGACTTGGCAAAAACATTCAGTACTTC.

Remarks on this clonotype: Germline and junction disagree at one end, which may indicate a read error. V usage is TRBV6-5 and J usage is TRBJ1-2; TRBD1 agrees at 9 bases. Germline V gene sequence: CDR1 MNHEY, CDR2 SVGAGI. This CDR3 region has 17 residues. This chain's CDR3 is CVSKGGQGDRFGYSYTF. CDR3 DNA: TGTGTCAGCAAGGGGGGACAGGGAGATCGATTCGGCTATAGCTACACCTTC.

As for this clonotype: The final CDR3 position lacks the conserved phenylalanine or tryptophan, pointing to a likely read error. The limits of the CDR3 on the DNA are not certain, so only TCRdb's listed CDR3 is given. This chain's CDR3 is CASSGLAWYTEYS. The chain links TRBV6-1 to TRBJ2-3; the table's TRBD2 call for D was not verified on the DNA. Both ends counted, the CDR3 spans 13 residues. Per the germline V gene, CDR1 is MNHNS and CDR2 is SASEGT.

A few counts support this clonotype. The junction shows a germline mismatch at one end, possibly a read error. The chain employs TRBV29-1 and TRBJ1-1; D is ambiguous. The CDR3 consists of 9 residues. Germline V gene sequence: CDR1 SQVTM, CDR2 ANQGSEA. This CDR3 is CGVEGGLVF. DNA of the CDR3: TGCGGCGTAGAGGGAGGGCTCGTGTTT.

This clonotype has more than one count but fewer than ten. Relative to the germline gene, one junction end is altered; a read error may explain this. J is TRBJ2-7 and V is TRBV12-3 or TRBV12-4; D is perhaps TRBD1 or TRBD2 (5 bases each). The CDR3 consists of 14 residues. DNA for the CDR3: TGTGCCAGCAGTTTCGCGGGCAACTGGGACGAGCGGTTCTTC. This encodes CASSFAGNWDERFF.

This clonotype was recorded only once. CDR3 bases: TGTGCCGGCACCTTGGTGATAGGGGATCAGCCCCAGCATTTT. This translates into CAGTLVIGDQPQHF. This rearrangement joins TRBV6-2 or TRBV6-3 to TRBJ1-5; D is possibly TRBD1 (5 bases). V lost 11 bases and J 5 bases, leaving 19 bases between the germline ends. CDR1 and CDR2 from the germline V gene are MNHEY and SVGEGT. CDR3 length equals 14 residues.

A remark on this clonotype: At one end the junction does not follow the germline gene, possibly because of a read error. The chain employs TRBV5-1 and TRBJ2-3; a weak D match, TRBD2 (5 bases). Germline V CDR1 and CDR2: SGHRS, YFSETQ. The CDR3 is made up of 16 amino acids. The CDR3: CASSLNGRTSTDTLYF. For the CDR3, the DNA is TGTGCCAGCAGCTTGAACGGCCGCACTAGTACAGATACGCTGTATTTT.

Details on this clonotype: The CDR3 does not close with the conserved phenylalanine or tryptophan, likely indicating a read error. The J gene is TRBJ2-7, the V gene TRBV6-5; 7 positions match TRBD2. Germline V gene data show CDR1 as MNHEY and CDR2 as SVGAGI. This CDR3 is built from 15 residues. In nucleotides, the CDR3 is TGTGTCAGCAGTTACTCGGCGGGAGATTCGTACGAGCAGTACTCC. Amino acids: CVSSYSAGDSYEQYS.

To note about this clonotype: Since a much larger clone is just one base distant, this may be a read error. This chain joins TRBV5-1 and TRBJ2-7; 11 positions match TRBD2. There are 16 residues in the CDR3. After removal of 3 bases from V and 5 bases from J, the junction contained 10 bases not matched to a gene. Germline CDR1 SGHRS, CDR2 YFSETQ. CDR3 loop: CASSYGLAGHGNEQYF. DNA of the CDR3: TGCGCCAGCAGCTATGGACTAGCGGGTCACGGTAACGAGCAGTACTTC. Using reference TRBV5-1 and TRBJ2-7 for the parts outside the CDR3, the full variable domain is KAGVTQTPRYLIKTRGQQVTLSCSPISGHRSVSWYQQTPGQGLQFLFEYFSETQRNKGNFPGRFSGRQFSNSRSEMNVSTLELGDSALYLCASSYGLAGHGNEQYFGPGTRLTVT.

This clonotype was picked up one time. One junction end does not reproduce the germline sequence, and a read error may be involved. The chain links TRBV6-5 to TRBJ2-7, with TRBD2 identical over 8 bases. Germline CDR1 reads MNHEY; CDR2 reads SVGAGI. The CDR3 is made up of 16 amino acids. CDR3 region: CGSSYSRPSGGHEQYF. The CDR3 DNA reads as TGTGGCAGCAGTTATTCGAGGCCCTCGGGAGGGCACGAGCAGTACTTC.

On this clonotype itself: Its ends do not fully match the called genes, so a read error is possible. This sequence joins TRBV6-5 and TRBJ1-1; D gene uncertain. Germline values: CDR1 MNHEY, CDR2 SVGAGI. The CDR3 spans 13 residues. CDR3 amino acids: CASSYLRENGAFF. The CDR3 region has the DNA TGTGCCAGCAGTTACCTCCGGGAAAATGGAGCTTTTTTT.